The clone carrying this TCR beta chain was counted between two and nine times. Antigen specificity is unknown. This entry is derived from a study of early T cells in non-severe SARS-CoV-2 infection. The V gene lost 4 bases and the J gene lost 7 bases, with 14 bases spanning the gap. The CDR3 has 13 amino acids. Germline lookup yields CDR1 LGHNA and CDR2 YSLEER. General study points: There was a bias toward anti-spike CD8 responses in VDJdb matching, which missed private and CD4 specificities.

Individually, cDNA molecules had unique molecular identifiers attached to them. TCRdb analysed the 5' RACE reads with MiXCR anew, one entry per CDR3 protein. The data contain 65,000 to 80,000 distinct CDR3 sequences, roughly 10% of them singletons. The sequence was collected from an adult who was a healthcare worker with PCR-confirmed SARS-CoV-2 infection or an uninfected control (not recorded which). The source material was whole blood. The chain recombines TRBV4-3 with TRBJ2-7, with unresolved D. In DNA form, the CDR3 reads TGCGCCAGCAGCCCCCTGCATAGCAGGGAGCAGTACTTC. Translating it yields CASSPLHSREQYF.